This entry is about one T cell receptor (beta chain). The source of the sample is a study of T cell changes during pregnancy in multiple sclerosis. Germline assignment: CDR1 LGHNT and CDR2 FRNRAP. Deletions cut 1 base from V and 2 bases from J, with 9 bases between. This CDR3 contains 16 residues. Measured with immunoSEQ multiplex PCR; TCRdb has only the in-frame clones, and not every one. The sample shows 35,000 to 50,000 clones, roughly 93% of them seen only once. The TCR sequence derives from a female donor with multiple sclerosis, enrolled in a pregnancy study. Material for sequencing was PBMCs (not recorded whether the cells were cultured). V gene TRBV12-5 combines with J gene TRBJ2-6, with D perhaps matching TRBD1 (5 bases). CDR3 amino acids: CASGLEGNPGANVLTF. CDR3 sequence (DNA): TGTGCTAGTGGTTTGGAGGGGAACCCTGGGGCCAACGTCCTGACTTTC.